The source of this TCR beta chain is a study of blood T cell repertoires in COVID-19. J gave up 0 bases and V 5 bases, and 9 bases lay outside the gene matches. Germline-derived CDR1 and CDR2 are GTSNPN and SVGIG (reference sequence). The CDR3 has 15 residues. The method was immunoSEQ multiplex PCR; TCRdb's version includes in-frame clones alone and lacks a portion of them. Of around 360,000 clones listed, approximately 89% are singletons. This chain uses TRBV30 with TRBJ2-7, with 8 bases that match TRBD2. The sequencing sample was made of peripheral blood. The clonotype was recovered from a young woman with COVID-19, enrolled during active disease. The CDR3 loop reads CAWGLLGGASYEQYF. The CDR3 DNA reads as TGTGCCTGGGGCCTCCTCGGGGGGGCCTCCTACGAGCAGTACTTC.